This TCR beta chain was recovered during a study of blood T cells in healthy people across ages. Total RNA extraction produced at least 5.5 micrograms (per sample) for the study. Primed by a sample-barcoded 5' primer and a J-beta primer mix, a second PCR proceeded for roughly 6 to 12 cycles. TCRdb re-analysed the 5' RACE reads in MiXCR, keeping a single row per CDR3 protein. The data show 600,000 to 1,000,000 distinct CDR3 sequences, around 25% seen once. Germline V gene lookup returns CDR1 MDHEN and CDR2 SYDVKM. This CDR3 contains 11 residues. Trimming removed 4 bases from V and 12 bases from J, with 11 bases in between. The table lists this clonotype with a few counts. This sample also appeared in a second study, on T cells of mothers and their children.

This sequence was found in a boy aged 5-17 years in good health. Sequencing was performed on blood. The V call is TRBV28, the J call TRBJ2-3; D possibly matches TRBD1 or TRBD2 (5 bases each). The CDR3 DNA follows: TGTGCCAGCAGTTCCCTTGGGGGACAGTATTTT. Translating gives CASSSLGGQYF. The full variable domain, its missing parts supplied by reference TRBV28 and TRBJ2-3, is DVKVTQSSRYLVKRTGEKVFLECVQDMDHENMFWYRQDPGLGLRLIYFSYDVKMKEKGDIPEGYSVSREKKERFSLILESASTNQTSMYLCASSSLGGQYFGPGTRLTVL.